One sample yielded the 21 T cell receptor beta chains listed below, sequenced in a study of shared clonotypes between healthy human individuals. Generated by immunoSEQ multiplex PCR, the TCRdb table keeps only in-frame clones and is missing some. The sample includes some 1,600,000 clones, approximately 98% of them seen just once. Input material: naive CD4+ T cells sorted from blood. This sample's subset: CD45RA+ positively selected. Receptor source: a man younger than 45 in good health.

V gene TRBV19 combines with J gene TRBJ1-1; 7 nucleotides align to TRBD1. Germline CDR1 and CDR2: LNHDA and SQIVND (reference sequence). Losses at the gene ends were 3 bases for V and 1 base for J; bases not matched to a gene: 11. The CDR3 has 17 amino acids. CDR3: CASSISGTVKRNTEAFF. As DNA, the CDR3 is TGTGCCAGTAGTATTTCCGGGACAGTCAAACGGAACACTGAAGCTTTCTTT.

The CDR3 nucleotides read TGTGCCAGCAGCCAGGCCGGGGAGCTGTTTTTT. Translation: CASSQAGELFF. V and J are TRBV25-1 and TRBJ2-2; no clear D gene. V lost 6 bases and J 6 bases, leaving 5 bases between the germline ends. This CDR3 region has 11 residues. Germline V gene sequence: CDR1 MGHDK, CDR2 SYGVNS. Using reference TRBV25-1 and TRBJ2-2 for the parts outside the CDR3, the full variable domain is EADIYQTPRYLVIGTGKKITLECSQTMGHDKMYWYQQDPGMELHLIHYSYGVNSTEKGDLSSESTVSRIRTEHFPLTLESARPSHTSQYLCASSQAGELFFGEGSRLTVL.

Remarks on this clone: Other DNA sequences in the same sample also yield this CDR3. The chain recombines TRBV7-2 with TRBJ2-7, with unresolved D. The CDR3 contains 11 residues. Trimming took off 5 bases at V and 0 bases at J, with 2 bases between the two ends. The germline gives CDR1 SGHTA, CDR2 FQGNSA. CDR3 in DNA: TGTGCCAGCAGCCTCTCCTACGAGCAGTACTTC. Translated: CASSLSYEQYF.

This chain connects TRBV6-5 to TRBJ2-1; D is ambiguous. The V and J ends lost 5 bases and 5 bases respectively, with 4 bases between them. From germline, CDR1 is MNHEY and CDR2 SVGAGI. This CDR3 is 11 amino acids long. The CDR3: CASSQNNEQFF. In DNA, the CDR3 is TGTGCCAGCAGTCAGAACAATGAGCAGTTCTTC.

The chain has TRBV5-5 and TRBJ2-2, with D perhaps matching TRBD2 (6 bases). The V and J ends lost 1 base and 3 bases respectively, with 7 bases between them. The CDR3 has 14 residues. The germline CDR1 and CDR2 sequences are SGHKS and YYEKEE (reference sequence). CDR3 coding DNA: TGTGCCAGCAGCTTGAGGAGGGACACCGGGGAGCTGTTTTTT. This encodes CASSLRRDTGELFF.

This chain links TRBV10-3 with TRBJ2-2; perhaps TRBD2 as D (5 bases). Trimming cost V 3 bases and J 7 bases, with 12 bases left between them. Germline lookup yields CDR1 ENHRY and CDR2 SYGVKD. CDR3 length: 14 residues. For the CDR3, the DNA is TGTGCCATCAGTGAAGCGGCTAGAATCGGGGAGCTGTTTTTT. Protein sequence: CAISEAARIGELFF.

The chain couples TRBV9 to TRBJ2-1, with 12 positions matching TRBD2. The junction had 2 bases not matched to a gene; V was cut back by 2 bases and J by 8 bases. CDR1 and CDR2 (germline): SGDLS, YYNGEE. The CDR3 has 14 amino acids. In DNA form, the CDR3 reads TGTGCCAGCAGCGTCGGACTAGCGGGATATGAGCAGTTCTTC. It specifies CASSVGLAGYEQFF.

The chain recombines TRBV6-1 with TRBJ2-6; D gene uncertain. Germline-derived CDR1 and CDR2 are MNHNS and SASEGT. The ends were cut back, 4 bases at V and 1 base at J, with 11 bases in the middle. The CDR3 has 16 amino acids. In DNA form, the CDR3 reads TGTGCCAGCAGTGGCCTTACAGCTTCTGGGGCCAACGTCCTGACTTTC. This translates into CASSGLTASGANVLTF.

V usage is TRBV19 and J usage is TRBJ2-7; D call uncertain. The V end was cut by 8 bases, the J end by 6 bases, with 23 bases between. The CDR3 loop spans 15 amino acids. Germline V gene sequence: CDR1 LNHDA, CDR2 SQIVND (reference sequence). The CDR3 reads CASRYTDLDLGEQYF. The CDR3 coding sequence is TGTGCCAGTCGTTACACCGACCTGGATCTTGGCGAGCAGTACTTC.

The genes are TRBV11-2 and TRBJ2-5; no reliable D call. The V end lost 0 bases, the J end lost 10 bases, and 12 bases lay between the germline ends. The germline V gene has CDR1 SGHAT and CDR2 FQNNGV. This CDR3 is 13 amino acids long. As DNA, the CDR3 is TGTGCCAGCAGCTTAGAGCAAGGTCTGAACCAGTACTTC. Translating gives CASSLEQGLNQYF.

This clone appeared once. This chain links TRBV7-2 with TRBJ2-7; D is perhaps TRBD2 (6 bases). Germline V gives CDR1 SGHTA, CDR2 FQGNSA. The CDR3 has 14 residues. V gave up 2 bases and J gave up 2 bases, with 10 bases separating them. The CDR3 DNA reads as TGTGCCAGCAGCTTAAAGGGACTTACCTACGAGCAGTACTTC. Residues: CASSLKGLTYEQYF.

V and J are TRBV18 and TRBJ2-1; possible D gene TRBD1, 6 bases. CDR3 length: 14 residues. Germline loops: CDR1 KGHSH, CDR2 LQKENI. Trimming took off 0 bases at V and 9 bases at J, with 12 bases between the two ends. The CDR3 DNA reads as TGTGCCAGCTCACCACCGATGGGGGCCCTTGAGCAGTTCTTC. Amino acids: CASSPPMGALEQFF.

This clone showed up just once. The chain uses TRBV27 and TRBJ1-5; a possible D gene is TRBD1 (6 bases). This CDR3 has 14 residues. The germline gives CDR1 MNHEY, CDR2 SMNVEV (reference sequence). V was pared by 3 bases and J by 4 bases, with 10 bases between. In DNA, the CDR3 is TGTGCCAGCAGTTTGGCGGGGGCTAATCAGCCCCAGCATTTT. Its translation is CASSLAGANQPQHF.

This chain uses TRBV11-2 with TRBJ1-1; no reliable D call. The CDR3 is made up of 14 amino acids. With 1 base removed from V and 1 base from J, the gap between germline ends came to 7 bases. Looked up from germline, CDR1 is SGHAT and CDR2 is FQNNGV. CDR3: CASSLVGTNTEAFF. DNA of the CDR3: TGTGCCAGCAGCTTAGTCGGCACGAACACTGAAGCTTTCTTT.

The chain is built from TRBV20-1 and TRBJ2-7, with D perhaps TRBD1 (6 bases). The CDR3 has 11 amino acids. Trimming stripped 5 bases from V and 3 bases from J, with 8 bases between. The germline CDR1 and CDR2 sequences are DFQATT and SNEGSKA (reference sequence). CDR3 region: CSAHRDYEQYF. The CDR3 bases are TGCAGTGCTCACAGGGACTACGAGCAGTACTTC.

The chain links TRBV11-2 to TRBJ2-1; no reliable D call. V lost 1 base to trimming and J lost 5 bases, with 12 bases between them. This CDR3 has 15 amino acids. CDR1 SGHAT and CDR2 FQNNGV come from the germline V gene. CDR3 region: CASSLVGWRHNEQFF. CDR3 bases: TGTGCCAGCAGCTTAGTGGGGTGGAGACACAATGAGCAGTTCTTC. Filled out from reference TRBV11-2 and TRBJ2-1, the complete variable domain reads EAGVAQSPRYKIIEKRQSVAFWCNPISGHATLYWYQQILGQGPKLLIQFQNNGVVDDSQLPKDRFSAERLKGVDSTLKIQPAKLEDSAVYLCASSLVGWRHNEQFFGPGTRLTVL.

The chain combines TRBV14 with TRBJ1-1; D may be TRBD1 (6 bases). Germline V gene data show CDR1 as SGHDN and CDR2 as FVKESK. V was clipped by 4 bases and J by 3 bases, with 9 bases between them. The CDR3 consists of 13 residues. The DNA for the CDR3 is TGTGCCAGCAGCCCGGGGGGCTACACTGAAGCTTTCTTT. Translating gives CASSPGGYTEAFF.

The chain combines TRBV6-5 with TRBJ2-1; D may correspond to TRBD1 or TRBD2 (5 bases each). Germline-derived CDR1 and CDR2 are MNHEY and SVGAGI. The CDR3 is 15 amino acids. V lost 5 bases and J 4 bases, leaving 15 bases between the germline ends. Here the CDR3 reads CASSRAAGAYNEQFF. In nucleotides, the CDR3 is TGTGCCAGCAGTAGGGCAGCCGGGGCATACAATGAGCAGTTCTTC.

The chain has TRBV2 and TRBJ2-1; 10 bases align to TRBD1. Losses at the gene ends were 4 bases for V and 8 bases for J; bases not matched to a gene: 8. The CDR3 length is 15 residues. CDR1 and CDR2 (germline): SNHLY, FYNNEI. DNA of the CDR3: TGTGCCAGCAGTGGGGACAGGGGTGATATCGATGAGCAGTTCTTC. It translates to CASSGDRGDIDEQFF.

The chain carries TRBV12-5 and TRBJ2-2; D possibly corresponds to TRBD2 (6 bases). The germline V gene encodes CDR1 LGHNT and CDR2 FRNRAP. Trimming took off 4 bases at V and 13 bases at J, with 22 bases between the two ends. This CDR3 comprises 15 residues. The CDR3 reads CASGSNNLASEGLFF. The CDR3 bases are TGTGCTAGTGGTTCGAACAACCTTGCCTCGGAGGGGCTGTTTTTT. The complete variable domain, with remaining parts taken from reference TRBV12-5 and TRBJ2-2, reads DARVTQTPRHKVTEMGQEVTMRCQPILGHNTVFWYRQTMMQGLELLAYFRNRAPLDDSGMPKDRFSAEMPDATLATLKIQPSEPRDSAVYFCASGSNNLASEGLFFGEGSRLTVL.

DNA of the CDR3: TGTGCCAGCTCACCGGGGACAGGGGAATCTGAGCAGTTCTTC. Translated, it gives CASSPGTGESEQFF. The gene calls are TRBV18 and TRBJ2-1, with TRBD1 matching 10 bases. Trimming removed 3 bases from V and 9 bases from J; junction bases left unmatched: 5. CDR1 KGHSH and CDR2 LQKENI come from the germline V gene. The CDR3 spans 14 residues.